The 28 T cell receptor beta chains below were found in one sample sequenced in a study of blood T cell repertoires in COVID-19. Some clones are missing from TCRdb's copy, which holds only in-frame ones; the method was immunoSEQ multiplex PCR. The sample consists of more than 300,000 clones, under 85% of them appearing once. Sequences were obtained from PBMCs or T cells enriched from blood (not recorded which). The receptors were gathered from a woman in her 50s who had recovered from COVID-19.

This sequence joins TRBV6-5 and TRBJ2-3; TRBD2 is a possible D gene (6 bases). The CDR3 covers 13 residues. The V end lost 6 bases, the J end lost 4 bases, and 11 bases lay between the germline ends. The germline V gene encodes CDR1 MNHEY and CDR2 SVGAGI. DNA for the CDR3: TGTGCCAGCAGGGCCTCGGGGGCAGATACGCAGTATTTT. Translating gives CASRASGADTQYF.

The V gene is TRBV27, the J gene TRBJ2-5; 8 positions agree with TRBD2. V lost 6 bases and J lost 2; bases outside the gene matches: 11. This CDR3 region has 16 residues. Per the germline V gene, CDR1 is MNHEY and CDR2 is SMNVEV (reference sequence). CDR3 sequence (DNA): TGTGCCAGCAGGAAGACGGGGGGGTTGAAACAAGAGACCCAGTACTTC. Translation gives CASRKTGGLKQETQYF.

The chain recombines TRBV5-4 with TRBJ1-2; 8 bases align to TRBD1. CDR1 and CDR2 (germline): SGHNT, YYREEE (reference sequence). Trimming took 4 bases from V and 3 from J; bases not matched to a gene: 8. This CDR3 is 15 amino acids long. In DNA, the CDR3 is TGTGCCAGCAGCATACAGGGGGGGTCTTACTATGGCTACACCTTC. Its translation: CASSIQGGSYYGYTF.

The V and J genes are TRBV7-9 and TRBJ2-3, with a tentative D call TRBD2 (6 bases). The V gene's germline CDR1 is SEHNR and CDR2 FQNEAQ (reference sequence). V dropped 3 bases and J dropped 4 bases, with 14 bases sitting between them. The CDR3 covers 15 residues. The chain's CDR3 is CASSFGGSHPDTQYF. The CDR3 nucleotides read TGTGCCAGCAGCTTTGGGGGGAGTCATCCAGATACGCAGTATTTT. Based on the CDR3 plus reference TRBV7-9 and TRBJ2-3, the full variable domain is DTGVSQNPRHKITKRGQNVTFRCDPISEHNRLYWYRQTLGQGPEFLTYFQNEAQLEKSRLLSDRFSAERPKGSFSTLEIQRTEQGDSAMYLCASSFGGSHPDTQYFGPGTRLTVL.

Points on this clone: At one end the junction does not follow the germline gene, possibly because of a read error. This same CDR3 is encoded by further DNA sequences in the sample. V usage is TRBV11-1 and J usage is TRBJ2-7, with D maybe TRBD1 (6 bases). CDR1 and CDR2 (germline): SGHAT, FQDESV (reference sequence). This CDR3 region has 14 residues. This chain's CDR3 is CASSSQQGSYEQYF. The CDR3 coding sequence is TGTGCCAGCAGCTCTCAACAGGGATCCTATGAGCAGTACTTC.

The rearrangement uses TRBV5-1 and TRBJ1-2; 11 nucleotides agree with TRBD1. CDR3 length: 14 amino acids. V lost 3 bases, J lost 7 bases, and 5 bases stayed unmatched. CDR1 and CDR2 (germline): SGHRS, YFSETQ. The CDR3 coding sequence is TGCGCCAGCAGCTGGACAGGGGGCAGTAGTGGCTACACCTTC. It encodes CASSWTGGSSGYTF.

The chain couples TRBV6-2 or TRBV6-3 to TRBJ1-6; D remains unclear. The V gene's germline CDR1 is MNHEY and CDR2 SVGEGT. The CDR3 is 12 amino acids. Trimming stripped 6 bases from V and 6 bases from J, with 6 bases between. The CDR3 region is CASSFSNSPLHF. In DNA, the CDR3 is TGTGCCAGCAGCTTCTCTAATTCACCCCTCCACTTT.

The chain couples TRBV5-1 to TRBJ2-5; 7 bases match TRBD2. The V gene's germline CDR1 is SGHRS and CDR2 YFSETQ. The ends lost 5 bases at V and 2 bases at J; junction bases unmatched: 12. This CDR3 has 16 residues. Written as DNA, the CDR3 is TGCGCCAGCAGGGGGGGAGGGCACCTCTATCAAGAGACCCAGTACTTC. Translating it yields CASRGGGHLYQETQYF.

The chain links TRBV7-2 to TRBJ1-2, with TRBD1 identical over 8 bases. Germline-derived CDR1 and CDR2 are SGHTA and FQGNSA. Trimming cost V 5 bases and J 0 bases; bases outside gene matches: 14. CDR3 length: 18 amino acids. Here the CDR3 DNA reads TGTGCCAGCAGCCTGGCGGGGGCCACAGGGGGAGCTAACTATGGCTACACCTTC. Its translation: CASSLAGATGGANYGYTF.

The J gene is TRBJ2-7, the V gene TRBV5-4; D is possibly TRBD2 (6 bases). The germline V and J ends were trimmed by 7 bases and 7 bases, with 21 bases remaining between them. The V gene's germline CDR1 is SGHNT and CDR2 YYREEE (reference sequence). The CDR3 runs to 14 residues. CDR3: CASGRTGVPGEQYF. The CDR3 DNA is TGTGCCAGCGGCCGAACGGGGGTCCCCGGTGAGCAGTACTTC.

This clone showed up many times. The rearrangement uses TRBV12-3 or TRBV12-4 and TRBJ2-2, with D possibly TRBD1 on 6 matching bases. The CDR3 is made up of 13 amino acids. Trimming left V 6 bases short and J 6 bases short, with 11 bases between. In nucleotides, the CDR3 is TGTGCCAGCAGCCCTTGGACAGCCGGGGAGCTGTTTTTT. It codes for CASSPWTAGELFF.

The chain links TRBV7-9 to TRBJ1-3, with D maybe TRBD1 (6 bases). The length of the CDR3 is 15 residues. The germline V gene encodes CDR1 SEHNR and CDR2 FQNEAQ (reference sequence). Trimming shortened V by 10 bases and J by 2 bases, and 18 bases separated the two germline ends. The CDR3 sequence: CAIPKGRGTGNTIYF. In nucleotides, the CDR3 is TGTGCCATCCCCAAAGGCAGGGGCACTGGAAACACCATATATTTT.

This clone was counted a single time. This chain uses TRBV7-2 with TRBJ1-6, with no clear D. The germline V gene has CDR1 SGHTA and CDR2 FQGNSA. The V end lost 5 bases, the J end lost 9 bases, and 20 bases lay between the germline ends. The CDR3 contains 16 residues. In nucleotides, the CDR3 is TGTGCCAGCAGCGTCCGGGATATTAAGTTTGGTTCACCCCTCCACTTT. This translates into CASSVRDIKFGSPLHF. The whole variable domain, filled in from reference TRBV7-2 and TRBJ1-6, reads GAGVSQSPSNKVTEKGKDVELRCDPISGHTALYWYRQSLGQGLEFLIYFQGNSAPDKSGLPSDRFSAERTGGSVSTLTIQRTQQEDSAVYLCASSVRDIKFGSPLHFGNGTRLTVT.

This chain uses TRBV27 with TRBJ2-3, with D perhaps matching TRBD1 (5 bases). This CDR3 has 17 residues. Per germline, CDR1 MNHEY and CDR2 SMNVEV (reference sequence). V was shortened by 2 bases and J by 3 bases, with 18 bases between the two germline ends. CDR3 protein: CASSLTSGLRWTDTQYF. CDR3 in DNA: TGTGCCAGCAGTTTAACCTCAGGGCTTCGATGGACAGATACGCAGTATTTT.

This clone was recorded a few times. Other DNA variants within this sample encode the same CDR3. The chain has TRBV19 and TRBJ1-2; D is uncertain. Germline V gene lookup returns CDR1 LNHDA and CDR2 SQIVND (reference sequence). V lost 3 bases and J 5 bases, leaving 7 bases between the germline ends. CDR3 size: 12 residues. The CDR3 DNA reads TGTGCCAGTAGTATCTCAGTGTATGGCTACACCTTC. Its translation: CASSISVYGYTF.

The rearrangement links TRBV4-3 to TRBJ2-7; weak D call: TRBD2 (6 bases). Germline V lookup: CDR1 LGHNA, CDR2 YSLEER. CDR3 length: 12 residues. The V end was cut by 1 base, the J end by 7 bases, with 8 bases between. The CDR3 is CASSQVGGEQYF. The CDR3 DNA is TGCGCCAGCAGCCAAGTCGGGGGTGAGCAGTACTTC.

The chain is built from TRBV5-6 and TRBJ2-2, with D tentatively TRBD2 (6 bases). The CDR3 is made up of 15 amino acids. Germline assignment: CDR1 SGHDT and CDR2 YYEEEE. V was trimmed by 5 bases and J by 3 bases, leaving 14 bases between them. CDR3 amino acids: CASSLPGGYTGELFF. The CDR3 nucleotides are TGTGCCAGCAGTTTGCCCGGGGGTTACACCGGGGAGCTGTTTTTT.

This clone was seen a few times. The chain is built from TRBV11-3 and TRBJ2-3, with D perhaps TRBD2 (5 bases). Deletions cut 4 bases from V and 1 base from J, with 12 bases between. Germline loops: CDR1 SGHNT, CDR2 YENEEA. The CDR3 is made up of 15 amino acids. CDR3 sequence reads: CASSSPGYGTDTQYF. The DNA of the CDR3 is TGTGCCAGCAGCTCCCCGGGATATGGCACAGATACGCAGTATTTT.

This clone showed up just a few times. V usage is TRBV29-1 and J usage is TRBJ1-1, with D possibly matching TRBD1 (6 bases). The germline V and J ends were trimmed by 3 bases and 11 bases, with 16 bases remaining between them. The CDR3 consists of 12 residues. The germline CDR1 and CDR2 sequences are SQVTM and ANQGSEA. Here the CDR3 reads CSVDDRPARAFF. In DNA, the CDR3 is TGCAGCGTTGACGACAGGCCCGCACGGGCTTTCTTT.

This chain joins TRBV5-4 and TRBJ1-2, with TRBD1 as a possible D gene (5 bases). Germline CDR1 and CDR2: SGHNT and YYREEE (reference sequence). Between the trimmed V and J ends, which lost 0 bases and 0 bases, there was a span of 9 bases. This CDR3 has 15 residues. The CDR3 bases are TGTGCCAGCAGCTTGGACAGGCCGACTAACTATGGCTACACCTTC. Translating it yields CASSLDRPTNYGYTF.

This clone was observed a few times. The CDR3 sequence: CASSQGPGDNSPLHF. The DNA of the CDR3 is TGCGCCAGCAGCCAGGGACCGGGAGATAATTCACCCCTCCACTTT. The chain carries TRBV4-3 and TRBJ1-6; TRBD1 might be the D (5 bases). V was shortened by 3 bases and J by 5 bases, with 11 bases between the two germline ends. CDR3 length: 15 amino acids. In germline, CDR1 is LGHNA, CDR2 YSLEER.

This clone was seen more than once but under ten times. This sequence joins TRBV6-5 and TRBJ2-3; 7 positions match TRBD1. Germline V gives CDR1 MNHEY, CDR2 SVGAGI. Trimming at V came to 7 bases and at J to 0 bases, leaving 7 bases not matched to a gene. This CDR3 is 15 amino acids long. The DNA for the CDR3 is TGTGCCAGCACCACGGGACAGCTTAGCACAGATACGCAGTATTTT. Amino acid sequence: CASTTGQLSTDTQYF.

V gene TRBV9 combines with J gene TRBJ2-1; 7 bases are a match to TRBD1. Germline CDR1 and CDR2: SGDLS and YYNGEE. The CDR3 is made up of 13 amino acids. V lost 2 bases and J lost 6; bases outside the gene matches: 2. DNA for the CDR3: TGTGCCAGCAGCGTTGGGACAGTCAATGAGCAGTTCTTC. It is translated as CASSVGTVNEQFF.

The chain combines TRBV5-5 with TRBJ2-5; tentatively, D is TRBD1 (6 bases). Trimming cost V 2 bases and J 1 base, with 15 bases left between them. CDR1 is SGHKS and CDR2 is YYEKEE in the germline V gene (reference sequence). The CDR3 spans 16 residues. The CDR3 bases are TGTGCCAGCAGCTTTTTACCCGGGACACCCCAAGAGACCCAGTACTTC. Protein sequence: CASSFLPGTPQETQYF.

The chain recombines TRBV6-5 with TRBJ2-3; tentatively, D is TRBD2 (6 bases). V was pared by 5 bases and J by 6 bases, with 15 bases between. The germline CDR1 and CDR2 sequences are MNHEY and SVGAGI. The CDR3 spans 14 residues. The CDR3, as DNA: TGTGCCAGCAGTCCCGGCCGGAGGGAGGATACGCAGTATTTT. As protein: CASSPGRREDTQYF.

The V and J genes are TRBV5-6 and TRBJ1-6; 8 bases match TRBD1. Per germline, CDR1 SGHDT and CDR2 YYEEEE. Unmatched junction bases numbered 3, after V lost 4 bases and J lost 6 bases. The CDR3 spans 14 residues. The chain's CDR3 is CASSLGQGNSPLHF. In DNA form, the CDR3 reads TGTGCCAGCAGCCTAGGACAGGGTAATTCACCCCTCCACTTT.

This sequence joins TRBV28 and TRBJ2-7; 12 bases align to TRBD2. CDR1 MDHEN and CDR2 SYDVKM come from the germline V gene. After removal of 6 bases from V and 5 bases from J, the junction contained 5 bases not matched to a gene. This CDR3 has 14 residues. For the CDR3, the DNA is TGTGCCAGCAGGGCTAGCGGGAGGGCCCACGAGCAGTACTTC. Its protein product is CASRASGRAHEQYF. The entire variable domain, with the rest obtained from reference TRBV28 and TRBJ2-7, is as follows: DVKVTQSSRYLVKRTGEKVFLECVQDMDHENMFWYRQDPGLGLRLIYFSYDVKMKEKGDIPEGYSVSREKKERFSLILESASTNQTSMYLCASRASGRAHEQYFGPGTRLTVT.

Of note for this clone: This specimen includes other DNA sequences encoding the same CDR3. This chain's CDR3 is CASSVEGRGNSPLHF. The CDR3 coding sequence is TGTGCCAGCAGCGTAGAGGGCAGGGGAAATTCACCCCTCCACTTT. The J gene is TRBJ1-6, the V gene TRBV9; tentative D call: TRBD1 (6 bases). Germline V gives CDR1 SGDLS, CDR2 YYNGEE. Trimming removed 0 bases at V and 7 bases at J, with 11 bases between. The CDR3 extends over 15 amino acids.